What follows describes a single T cell receptor beta chain. What it binds is not known. The CDR3 runs to 15 residues. The V gene lost 6 bases and the J gene lost 2 bases, with 14 bases spanning the gap. The germline V gene encodes CDR1 MNHEY and CDR2 SVGAGI. The data are from a study of lymphopenia after photon versus proton radiotherapy. Findings and limits, study-wide: Larger post-nadir TCR diversity loss correlated inversely with survival in deceased patients. Oligoclonal CD8+ Temra expansion after nadir drove photon patients' diversity drop. Proton therapy kept repertoires fairly stable, unlike photons, which gained effector/memory cells.

Here immunoSEQ multiplex PCR was the method, and the copy in TCRdb shows in-frame clones only, minus some. Of around 64,000 clones listed, roughly nine tenths are singletons. The specimen was peripheral blood, collected from a patient treated with proton-based radiotherapy. The J gene is TRBJ2-1, the V gene TRBV6-5, with D tentatively TRBD1 or TRBD2 (5 bases each). The TCR comes from an elderly man with esophageal cancer. Here the CDR3 reads CASSRGHGTYNEQFF. Written as DNA, the CDR3 is TGTGCCAGCAGCCGAGGACACGGGACCTACAATGAGCAGTTCTTC.